Listed below are T cell receptor beta chains from one sample, sequenced in a study of T-cell memory formation after mild COVID-19. Each CDR3 protein is one row after TCRdb ran MiXCR on the 5' RACE reads. The data hold 200,000 to 250,000 distinct CDR3 sequences, with roughly 30% observed a single time. Sequencing used PBMCs or a T cell subset sorted from them (not recorded which). These receptors were taken from an adult woman who had mild COVID-19 (a few samples of this study predate the infection). Cell type and time point are not known. Each CDR3 is given with its conserved first and last residue. The order of the fields is J gene, clone size, D gene, V gene, CDR3 protein, CDR3 DNA. The D gene is left open where the match is weak. Clone size, where shown, is once, few, many, or a class for clones that have expanded.

TRBJ2-1 | NA | TRBD2 | TRBV5-6 | CASSFGTSGREQFF | TGTGCCAGCAGCTTTGGGACTAGCGGACGGGAGCAGTTCTTC
TRBJ2-5 | NA | TRBD2 | TRBV15 | CATSRDRGGPAETQYF | TGTGCCACCAGCAGAGATCGGGGGGGCCCCGCAGAGACCCAGTACTTC
TRBJ1-1 | few | NA | TRBV20-1 | CSASKGYGPGETEAFF | TGCAGTGCTAGTAAGGGGTATGGACCGGGTGAAACTGAAGCTTTCTTT
TRBJ2-3 | few | TRBD1 | TRBV2 | CATIPMGQGGDTQYF | TGTGCCACCATACCGATGGGACAGGGGGGAGATACGCAGTATTTT
TRBJ2-1 | many | TRBD2 | TRBV15 | CATSRDPGTSGNEQFF | TGTGCCACCAGCAGAGATCCTGGGACTAGCGGCAATGAGCAGTTCTTC
TRBJ2-2 | NA | NA | TRBV6-1 | CACRRNTGELFF | TGTGCCTGTCGGAGGAACACCGGGGAGCTGTTTTTT
TRBJ2-7 | few | NA | TRBV3-1 | CASSQKGGDSWGPYEQYF | TGTGCCAGCAGCCAAAAGGGGGGGGACTCTTGGGGTCCCTACGAGCAGTACTTC
TRBJ1-1 | NA | TRBD1 | TRBV7-6 | CASSFDLRGGPNTEAFF | TGTGCCAGCAGCTTCGACCTGCGAGGGGGCCCGAACACTGAAGCTTTCTTT
TRBJ2-7 | few | TRBD2 | TRBV12-3/TRBV12-4 | CASSGGTSGRWYEQYF | TGTGCCAGCAGTGGTGGGACTAGCGGGAGGTGGTACGAGCAGTACTTC
TRBJ2-7 | NA | TRBD2 | TRBV4-3 | CASSWNSGSSYEQYF | TGCGCCAGCAGCTGGAATAGCGGGAGCTCCTACGAGCAGTACTTC
TRBJ1-5 | few | NA | TRBV5-1 | CASSLAGTSHQPQHF | TGCGCCAGCAGCTTGGCCGGGACATCTCATCAGCCCCAGCATTTT
TRBJ2-3 | NA | NA | TRBV12-3/TRBV12-4 | CASSFGTSTDTQYF | TGTGCCAGCAGTTTTGGGACTAGCACAGATACGCAGTATTTT
TRBJ2-1 | NA | TRBD2 | TRBV7-3 | CASSRGLADNNEQFF | TGTGCCAGCAGCCGAGGGCTAGCGGATAACAATGAGCAGTTCTTC
TRBJ1-2 | few | NA | TRBV7-2 | CASSQEGANYGYTF | TGTGCCAGCAGCCAAGAGGGGGCTAACTATGGCTACACCTTC
TRBJ1-5 | NA | NA | TRBV2 | CASGRGLGNQPQHF | TGTGCCAGCGGAAGAGGGCTTGGAAATCAGCCCCAGCATTTT